Below are 15 T cell receptor beta chains sequenced from a single sample in a study of T cells in Graves' hyperthyroidism and ophthalmopathy. Amplified regions were TCR beta CDR3 sequences from RNA transcripts. First-round RT-PCR of the TCR CDR3 relied on the HTBI primer set. MiXCR was run by TCRdb on the multiplex PCR reads, yielding one entry per CDR3 protein. Of about 710,000 distinct CDR3 sequences listed, about a sixth were seen once; the top ten hold under 10%. Sequencing used blood. The receptor set was obtained from a man aged 18 to 30 with Graves' hyperthyroidism.

This clonotype was observed a handful of times. The chain employs TRBV29-1 and TRBJ2-7; tentative D call: TRBD1 (6 bases). This CDR3 contains 13 residues. The germline V gene encodes CDR1 SQVTM and CDR2 ANQGSEA. Trimming pared 6 bases from V and 0 bases from J, leaving 12 bases between. This CDR3 reads CSVTTGSSYEQYF. The CDR3 DNA reads as TGCAGCGTCACGACAGGAAGCTCCTACGAGCAGTACTTC.

The chain combines TRBV12-3 or TRBV12-4 with TRBJ1-1; unclear D gene. This CDR3 region has 12 residues. V gave up 6 bases and J gave up 7 bases, with 12 bases separating them. In DNA, the CDR3 is TGTGCCAGCAGCCCAAGCTTGATTGAAGCTTTCTTT. Protein sequence: CASSPSLIEAFF.

The rearrangement uses TRBV20-1 and TRBJ2-7; D gene unclear. The CDR3 totals 12 residues. From germline, CDR1 is DFQATT and CDR2 SNEGSKA (reference sequence). Trimming cost V 2 bases and J 0 bases, with 5 bases left between them. This chain's CDR3 is CSARQPSYEQYF. The CDR3 DNA reads as TGCAGTGCTAGACAACCCTCCTACGAGCAGTACTTC.

A remark on this clonotype: This may come from a read error, since a much larger clone is one base off. V and J are TRBV6-2 or TRBV6-3 and TRBJ1-1; tentative D call: TRBD1 (6 bases). Germline CDR1 is MNHEY and CDR2 is SVGEGT. The CDR3 has 13 amino acids. V was cut by 6 bases and J by 4 bases, with 12 bases left in between. The CDR3 DNA sequence: TGTGCCAGCAGCTACAGGGAGAGCACTGAAGCTTTCTTT. It is translated as CASSYRESTEAFF.

The chain couples TRBV20-1 to TRBJ2-7; a possible D gene is TRBD2 (6 bases). Germline loops: CDR1 DFQATT, CDR2 SNEGSKA (reference sequence). Trimming cost V 0 bases and J 6 bases, with 12 bases left between them. CDR3 size: 13 residues. This CDR3 is CSARETRSGEQYF. The CDR3 DNA follows: TGCAGTGCTAGAGAGACTAGATCGGGCGAGCAGTACTTC.

This clonotype was counted ten times or more. The chain joins TRBV30 to TRBJ2-1; 9 bases align to TRBD2. Trimming took 1 base from V and 5 from J; bases not matched to a gene: 0. This CDR3 is 13 amino acids long. Germline CDR1 GTSNPN, CDR2 SVGIG (reference sequence). This chain's CDR3 is CAWSGLADNEQFF. For the CDR3, the DNA is TGTGCCTGGAGTGGACTAGCGGACAATGAGCAGTTCTTC.

This clonotype was observed at least ten times. The chain joins TRBV12-3 or TRBV12-4 to TRBJ2-7; 8 nucleotides align to TRBD2. J lost 2 bases, V lost 2 bases, and 5 bases had no gene match. The CDR3 runs 15 residues. CDR3 sequence reads: CASSLLSGDTYEQYF. The CDR3 DNA sequence: TGTGCCAGCAGTTTACTTAGCGGGGATACCTACGAGCAGTACTTC.

This clonotype was picked up many times. This chain joins TRBV7-9 and TRBJ2-5, with a possible D match to TRBD1 (5 bases). This CDR3 contains 15 residues. The germline V and J ends were trimmed by 1 base and 2 bases, with 11 bases remaining between them. Germline loops: CDR1 SEHNR, CDR2 FQNEAQ (reference sequence). The CDR3 loop reads CASSLGVQGQETQYF. CDR3 nucleotides: TGTGCCAGCAGCTTAGGCGTCCAGGGACAAGAGACCCAGTACTTC.

The chain is built from TRBV20-1 and TRBJ2-2, with D tentatively TRBD2 (6 bases). V lost 6 bases to trimming and J lost 0 bases, with 11 bases between them. Germline V gene sequence: CDR1 DFQATT, CDR2 SNEGSKA (reference sequence). The CDR3 loop spans 14 amino acids. DNA for the CDR3: TGCAGTGCCCTTAGCGGAACGAACACCGGGGAGCTGTTTTTT. Its protein is CSALSGTNTGELFF.

In its sample, this clonotype was seen a few times. This sequence joins TRBV28 and TRBJ2-3, with 11 bases fitting TRBD2. The junction had 16 bases not matched to a gene; V was cut back by 5 bases and J by 3 bases. Germline loops: CDR1 MDHEN, CDR2 SYDVKM. CDR3 length equals 19 residues. The CDR3 coding sequence is TGTGCCAGCAGTCCCTGGGGACTAGCGGAGAGCAGGAGTACAGATACGCAGTATTTT. Protein: CASSPWGLAESRSTDTQYF.

The rearrangement uses TRBV4-2 and TRBJ2-7; weak D call: TRBD2 (7 bases). The CDR3 covers 15 residues. The V gene lost 0 bases and the J gene lost 6 bases, with 15 bases spanning the gap. Germline loops: CDR1 LGHNA, CDR2 YNFKEQ. The CDR3 coding sequence is TGTGCCAGCAGCCAAGATAAAAGGGGGGGTGGCGAGCAGTACTTC. Translation: CASSQDKRGGGEQYF.

This clonotype was seen at least ten times. The genes are TRBV3-1 and TRBJ2-3; 9 bases fit TRBD2. Losses at the gene ends were 5 bases for V and 1 base for J; bases not matched to a gene: 4. CDR1 LGHDT and CDR2 YNNKEL come from the germline V gene (reference sequence). This CDR3 has 15 residues. CDR3 in amino acids: CASSSSGSGTDTQYF. The CDR3 DNA reads as TGTGCCAGCAGCAGTAGCGGGAGTGGCACAGATACGCAGTATTTT.

The rearrangement joins TRBV3-1 to TRBJ1-1; tentative D call: TRBD1 (5 bases). The V end was cut by 5 bases, the J end by 0 bases, with 10 bases between. This CDR3 is built from 14 residues. CDR1 is LGHDT, CDR2 YNNKEL, per germline (reference sequence). The CDR3 coding sequence is TGTGCCAGCAGCGGCAGGGACTTGAACACTGAAGCTTTCTTT. The encoded protein is CASSGRDLNTEAFF.

The gene calls are TRBV19 and TRBJ2-2; TRBD1 matches 7 bases. The ends lost 7 bases at V and 0 bases at J; junction bases unmatched: 5. Germline values: CDR1 LNHDA, CDR2 SQIVND (reference sequence). The CDR3 runs to 15 residues. The CDR3 DNA follows: TGTGCCAGTACCCTTGGGACAGCGAACACCGGGGAGCTGTTTTTT. It codes for CASTLGTANTGELFF.

This clonotype was picked up many times. V gene TRBV7-2 combines with J gene TRBJ2-5; 7 nucleotides agree with TRBD1. V was pared by 6 bases and J by 0 bases, with 4 bases of the junction left unmatched. The CDR3 covers 14 residues. The germline V gene encodes CDR1 SGHTA and CDR2 FQGNSA. DNA for the CDR3: TGTGCCAGCAGGACAGGGTCGTACCAAGAGACCCAGTACTTC. Translated: CASRTGSYQETQYF.